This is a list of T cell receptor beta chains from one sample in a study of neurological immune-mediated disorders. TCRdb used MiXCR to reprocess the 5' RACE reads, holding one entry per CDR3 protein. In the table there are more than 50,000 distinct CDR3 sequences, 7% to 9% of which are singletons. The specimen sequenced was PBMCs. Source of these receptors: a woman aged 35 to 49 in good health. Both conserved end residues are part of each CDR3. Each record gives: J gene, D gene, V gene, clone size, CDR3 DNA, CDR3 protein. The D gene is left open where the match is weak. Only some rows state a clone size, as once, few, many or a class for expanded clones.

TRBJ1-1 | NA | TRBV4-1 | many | TGCGCCAGCAGCCAAGATCTCGCAGGGATGAACACTGAAGCTTTCTTT | CASSQDLAGMNTEAFF
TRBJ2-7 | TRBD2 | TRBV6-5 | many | TGTGCCAGCAGCCGGGAGGCGGACCCTTCCTACGAGCAGTACTTC | CASSREADPSYEQYF
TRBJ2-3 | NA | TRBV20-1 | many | TGCAGTGCTAGAGAGGCGCTAGCAGGCACAGATACGCAGTATTTT | CSAREALAGTDTQYF
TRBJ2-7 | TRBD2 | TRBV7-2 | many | TGTGCCAGCAGCTTTTCCTTTCTAGCGGGAGATATCGAGCAGTACTTC | CASSFSFLAGDIEQYF
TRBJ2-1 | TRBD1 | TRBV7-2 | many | TGTGCCAGCTTTCCGAGGAGATCGGGACAGGTAGCTTACAATGAGCAGTTCTTC | CASFPRRSGQVAYNEQFF
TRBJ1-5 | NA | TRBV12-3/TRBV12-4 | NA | TGTGCCAGCAGTTTAGCCAGGGGCAATCAGACCCAGCATTTT | CASSLARGNQTQHF
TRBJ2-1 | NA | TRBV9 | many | TGTGCCAGCAGCGTAGCTCCTAGCCTCAGCTCCTACAATGAGCAGTTCTTC | CASSVAPSLSSYNEQFF
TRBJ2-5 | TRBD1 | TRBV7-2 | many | TGTGCCAGCAGTCCCAGAAGGACAGGGATGGGGGAGACCCAGTACTTC | CASSPRRTGMGETQYF
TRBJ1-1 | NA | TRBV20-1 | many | TGCAGTGCTAGAGTGGGGGGTAGCAACACTGAAGCTTTCTTT | CSARVGGSNTEAFF
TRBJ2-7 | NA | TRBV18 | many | TGTGCCAGCTCACCTCCGGGACGGTACGAGCAGTACTTC | CASSPPGRYEQYF
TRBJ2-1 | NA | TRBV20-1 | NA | TGCAGTGTTCCCCGGGTGGAAGAATACGAGCAGTTCTTC | CSVPRVEEYEQFF
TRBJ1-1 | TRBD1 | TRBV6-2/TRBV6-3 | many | TGTGCCAGCACCCAAGGGGGCATGAACACTGAAGCTTTCTTT | CASTQGGMNTEAFF
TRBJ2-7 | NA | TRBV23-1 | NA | TGCGCCAGCAGTCAATCGAGAAGAAAAAGTCACGAGCAGTACTTC | CASSQSRRKSHEQYF